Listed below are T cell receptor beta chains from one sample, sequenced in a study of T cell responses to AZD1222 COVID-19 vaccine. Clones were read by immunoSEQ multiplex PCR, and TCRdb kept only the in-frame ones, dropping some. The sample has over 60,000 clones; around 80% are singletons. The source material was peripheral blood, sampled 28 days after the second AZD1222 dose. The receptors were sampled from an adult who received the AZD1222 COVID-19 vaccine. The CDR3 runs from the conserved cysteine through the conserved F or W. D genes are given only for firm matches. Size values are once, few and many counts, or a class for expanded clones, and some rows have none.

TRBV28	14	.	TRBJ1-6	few	TGTGCCAGCAGTTTCCTTTCAGGGGCCTCACCCCTCCACTTT	CASSFLSGASPLHF
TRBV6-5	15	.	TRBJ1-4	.	TGTGCCAGCATAAGGACTTCCAGACTTAATGAAAAACTGTTTTTT	CASIRTSRLNEKLFF
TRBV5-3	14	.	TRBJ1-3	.	TGTGCCAGAAGCCCAAAGTCCTGGGGAAACACCATATATTTT	CARSPKSWGNTIYF
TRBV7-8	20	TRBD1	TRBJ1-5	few	TGTGCCAGCAGCTCGAACCCATCCCGGGGCCGGACAGGGGGCAATCAGCCCCAGCATTTT	CASSSNPSRGRTGGNQPQHF
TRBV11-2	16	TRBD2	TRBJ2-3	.	TGTGCCAGCAGCTTAGTAGCGGGAGGCAACACAGATACGCAGTATTTT	CASSLVAGGNTDTQYF
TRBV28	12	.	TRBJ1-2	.	TGTGCCAGCAGGTTGGCTAGGGATGGCTACACCTTC	CASRLARDGYTF
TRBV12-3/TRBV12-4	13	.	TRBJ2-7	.	TGTGCCAGCAGTTCTGGACAGTCCTACGAGCAGTACTTC	CASSSGQSYEQYF
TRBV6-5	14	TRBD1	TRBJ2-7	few	TGTGCCAGCAGTCCGGGACAGGGGGCCTACGAGCAGTACTTC	CASSPGQGAYEQYF
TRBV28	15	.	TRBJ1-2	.	TGTGCCAGCAGTTTAAGGGGCGTGCCCCCCTATGGCTACACCTTC	CASSLRGVPPYGYTF
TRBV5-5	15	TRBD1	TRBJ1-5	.	TGTGCCAGCAGCTGGGGACAGGGTCGGGGCCAGCCCCAGCATTTT	CASSWGQGRGQPQHF
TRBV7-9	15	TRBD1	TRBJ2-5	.	TGTGCCAGCAGCTTAACAGGGGGCTTTCAAGAGACCCAGTACTTC	CASSLTGGFQETQYF
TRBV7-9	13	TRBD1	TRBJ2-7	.	TGTGCCAGCAGCGACCGGGACAGGCAGGAGCAGTACTTC	CASSDRDRQEQYF
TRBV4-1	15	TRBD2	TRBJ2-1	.	TGCGCCAGCAGCCAAGTGTCGCGGGGGGGCCGGTCGGAGTTCTTC	CASSQVSRGGRSEFF
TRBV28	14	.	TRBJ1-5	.	TGTGCCAGCATTAGAGCCGGGGGGAAACAGCCCCAGCATTTT	CASIRAGGKQPQHF
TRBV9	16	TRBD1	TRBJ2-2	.	TGTGCCAGCAGCGTGGCTCCGGGGACAGGTCCCGGGGAGCTGTTTTTT	CASSVAPGTGPGELFF
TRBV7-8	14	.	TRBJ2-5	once	TGTGCCAGCAGCCCGCGAGAAGGGCAAGAGACCCAGTACTTC	CASSPREGQETQYF
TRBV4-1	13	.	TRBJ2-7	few	TGCGCCAGCAGCCAAGACAGGGTTGCCGAGCAGTACTTC	CASSQDRVAEQYF
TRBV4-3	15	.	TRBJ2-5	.	TGCGCCAGCAGCCAGGTCCGGGCGTTCCAAGAGACCCAGTACTTC	CASSQVRAFQETQYF
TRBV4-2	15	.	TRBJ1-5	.	TGTGCCAGCAGCCAACACCAGGGAAGCAATCAGCCCCAGCATTTT	CASSQHQGSNQPQHF
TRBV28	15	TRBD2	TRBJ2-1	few	TGTGCCAGCACCAAACCGGGACTAGCGGGAGGGGAGCAGTTCTTC	CASTKPGLAGGEQFF
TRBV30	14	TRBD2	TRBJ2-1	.	TGTGCCTGTAGCGGGGGCAATGAATACAATGAGCAGTTCTTC	CACSGGNEYNEQFF
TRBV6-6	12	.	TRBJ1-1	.	TGTGCCAGCAGGGAAACAGGGACTGAAGCTTTCTTT	CASRETGTEAFF
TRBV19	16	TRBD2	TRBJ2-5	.	TGTGCCAGTAGTAGGACGGCGGGGGGACTTGGAGAGACCCAGTACTTC	CASSRTAGGLGETQYF
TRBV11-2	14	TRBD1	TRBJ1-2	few	TGTGCCAGCAGCTTAGATTGGGGACAGGGGGGCTACACCTTC	CASSLDWGQGGYTF
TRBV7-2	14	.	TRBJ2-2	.	TGTGCCAGCAGCTTACAGGGACACACCGGGGAGCTGTTTTTT	CASSLQGHTGELFF
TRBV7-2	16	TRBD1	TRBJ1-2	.	TGTGCCAGCAGCCCTCGATCTGGGACAGGGACGGGTGGCTACACCTTC	CASSPRSGTGTGGYTF
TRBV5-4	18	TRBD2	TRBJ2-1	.	TGTGCCAGCAGCCCGGCGGGCCTAGCGGGGGGGCGGGACAATGAGCAGTTCTTC	CASSPAGLAGGRDNEQFF
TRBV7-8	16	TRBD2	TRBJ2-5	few	TGTGCCAGCAGCTTAACTAGCGGGGGGGCACTGGAGACCCAGTACTTC	CASSLTSGGALETQYF
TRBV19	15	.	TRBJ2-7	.	TGTGCCAGTAGTATCAAAGGGGAAAATTTCGACGAGCAGTACTTC	CASSIKGENFDEQYF
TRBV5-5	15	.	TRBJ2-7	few	TGTGCCAGCAGCTTGGAGTTTGGCAGGGCCTACGAGCAGTACTTC	CASSLEFGRAYEQYF
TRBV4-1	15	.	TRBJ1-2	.	TGCGCCAGCAGCCAAGGTTTTGGGGGAGGGTATGGCTACACCTTC	CASSQGFGGGYGYTF
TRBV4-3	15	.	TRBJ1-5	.	TGCGCCAGCAGCCAATGGGAGGGTAGCAATCAGCCCCAGCATTTT	CASSQWEGSNQPQHF
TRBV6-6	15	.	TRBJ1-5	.	TGTGCCAGCAGTTACGGGTCAGGTCTCAATCAGCCCCAGCATTTT	CASSYGSGLNQPQHF
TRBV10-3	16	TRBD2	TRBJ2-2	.	TGTGCCACGGGGGGGGTCCCGATATCGAACACCGGGGAGCTGTTTTTT	CATGGVPISNTGELFF
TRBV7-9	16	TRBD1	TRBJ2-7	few	TGTGCCAGCAGCTATCAATCCGGGACAGGGATTTACGAGCAGTACTTC	CASSYQSGTGIYEQYF
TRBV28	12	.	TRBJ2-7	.	TGTGCCAGCAACCTGGGGGACTACGAGCAGTACTTC	CASNLGDYEQYF
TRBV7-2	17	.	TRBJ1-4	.	TGTGCCAGCAGCCTCAGGCACGTAAAAACAACTAATGAAAAACTGTTTTTT	CASSLRHVKTTNEKLFF
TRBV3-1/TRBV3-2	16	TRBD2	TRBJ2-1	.	TGTGCCAGCAGCCAATATAGCGGGGGAACCTACAATGAGCAGTTCTTC	CASSQYSGGTYNEQFF
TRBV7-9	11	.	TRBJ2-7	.	TGTGCCAGCAGCTCGGTGGACGAGCAGTACTTC	CASSSVDEQYF
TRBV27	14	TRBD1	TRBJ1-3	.	TGTGCCAGCGGCAGCGTTTCGACAGGGCACACCATATATTTT	CASGSVSTGHTIYF
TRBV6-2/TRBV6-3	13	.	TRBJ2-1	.	TGTGCCAGCAGTAAGACGGGTCTGTGGGAGCAGTTCTTC	CASSKTGLWEQFF
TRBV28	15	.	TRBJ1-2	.	TGTGCCAGCAGCCCGCCAGCGGGGGCACCCTTTGGCTACACCTTC	CASSPPAGAPFGYTF
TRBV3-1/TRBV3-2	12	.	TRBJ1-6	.	TGTGCCAGCAGCAATTGGGAATCACCCCTCCACTTT	CASSNWESPLHF
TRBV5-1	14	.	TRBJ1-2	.	TGCGCCAGCAGCTTGGAGGGGGGGACTTATGGCTACACCTTC	CASSLEGGTYGYTF
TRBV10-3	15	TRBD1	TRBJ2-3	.	TGTGCCATCAGTAGGGGACAGGGTGGGACAGATACGCAGTATTTT	CAISRGQGGTDTQYF
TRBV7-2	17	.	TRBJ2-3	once	TGTGCCAGCAGCCCCTTGGTCCTCCGGGACGGGAGAGATACGCAGTATTTT	CASSPLVLRDGRDTQYF
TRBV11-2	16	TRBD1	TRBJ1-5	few	TGTGCCAGCAGCTTGGAGCCGGGACAGGGGAATCAGCCCCAGCATTTT	CASSLEPGQGNQPQHF